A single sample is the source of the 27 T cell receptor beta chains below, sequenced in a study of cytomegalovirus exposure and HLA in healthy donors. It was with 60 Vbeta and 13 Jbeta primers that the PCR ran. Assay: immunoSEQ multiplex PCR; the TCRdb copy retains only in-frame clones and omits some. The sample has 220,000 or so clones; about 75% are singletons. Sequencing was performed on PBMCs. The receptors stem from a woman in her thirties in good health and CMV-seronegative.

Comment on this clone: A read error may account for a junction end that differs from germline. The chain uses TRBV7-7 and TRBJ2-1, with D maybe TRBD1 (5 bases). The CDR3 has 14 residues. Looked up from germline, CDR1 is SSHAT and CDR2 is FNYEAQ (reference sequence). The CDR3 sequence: CASSPGAANNEQFF. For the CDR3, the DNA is TGTGCTAGCAGCCCTGGGGCCGCCAACAATGAGCAGTTCTTC.

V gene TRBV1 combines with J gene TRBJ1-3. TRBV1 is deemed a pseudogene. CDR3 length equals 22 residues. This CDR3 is CTSSLRYKNSDSQEGGGNTIYF. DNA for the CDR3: TGCACCAGCAGCCTAAGGTACAAGAACTCGGACTCTCAAGAGGGCGGTGGAAACACCATATATTTT.

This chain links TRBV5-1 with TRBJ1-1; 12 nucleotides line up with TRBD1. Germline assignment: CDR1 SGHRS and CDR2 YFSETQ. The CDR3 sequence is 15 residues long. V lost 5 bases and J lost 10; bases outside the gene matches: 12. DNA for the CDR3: TGCGCCAGCAGAAGGGGACAGGGGGCCTTTTACGGAGCTTTCTTT. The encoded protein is CASRRGQGAFYGAFF.

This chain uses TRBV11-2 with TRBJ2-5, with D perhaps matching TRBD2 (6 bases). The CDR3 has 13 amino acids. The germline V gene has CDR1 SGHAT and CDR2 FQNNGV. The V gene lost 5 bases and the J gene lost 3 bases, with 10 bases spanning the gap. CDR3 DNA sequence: TGTGCCAGCAGCCCCATAGCGGAAGAGACCCAGTACTTC. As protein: CASSPIAEETQYF.

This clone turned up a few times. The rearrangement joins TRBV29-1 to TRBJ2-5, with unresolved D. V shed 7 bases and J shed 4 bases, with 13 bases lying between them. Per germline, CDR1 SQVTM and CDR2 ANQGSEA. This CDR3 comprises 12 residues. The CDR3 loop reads CSADSLGETQYF. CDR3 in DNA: TGCAGCGCCGACTCCCTGGGAGAGACCCAGTACTTC.

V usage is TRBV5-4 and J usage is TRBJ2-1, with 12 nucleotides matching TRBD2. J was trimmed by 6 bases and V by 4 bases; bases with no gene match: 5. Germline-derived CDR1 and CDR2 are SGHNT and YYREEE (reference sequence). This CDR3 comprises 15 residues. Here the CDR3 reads CASSLGLAGPNEQFF. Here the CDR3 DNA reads TGTGCCAGCAGCCTAGGACTAGCGGGGCCCAATGAGCAGTTCTTC.

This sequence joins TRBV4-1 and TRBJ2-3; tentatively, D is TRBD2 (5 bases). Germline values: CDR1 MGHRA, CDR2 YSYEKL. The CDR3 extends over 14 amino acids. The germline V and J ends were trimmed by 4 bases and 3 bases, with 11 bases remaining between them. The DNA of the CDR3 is TGCGCCAGCAGCCTTCGGACTGAGACAGATACGCAGTATTTT. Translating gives CASSLRTETDTQYF.

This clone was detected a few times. CDR3 in amino acids: CASSIVDSNGYTF. For the CDR3, the DNA is TGTGCCAGTAGTATAGTAGACTCAAACGGCTACACCTTC. The rearrangement uses TRBV19 and TRBJ1-2; D ambiguous. The germline V gene has CDR1 LNHDA and CDR2 SQIVND (reference sequence). The CDR3 is 13 amino acids. V was shortened by 1 base and J by 8 bases, with 11 bases between the two germline ends.

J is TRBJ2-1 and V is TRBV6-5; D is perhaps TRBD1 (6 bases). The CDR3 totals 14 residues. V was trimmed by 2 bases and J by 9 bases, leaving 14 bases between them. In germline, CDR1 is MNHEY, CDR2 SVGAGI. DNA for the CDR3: TGTGCCAGCAGTTACCAACAGGTACAGGGTGAGCAGTTCTTC. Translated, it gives CASSYQQVQGEQFF.

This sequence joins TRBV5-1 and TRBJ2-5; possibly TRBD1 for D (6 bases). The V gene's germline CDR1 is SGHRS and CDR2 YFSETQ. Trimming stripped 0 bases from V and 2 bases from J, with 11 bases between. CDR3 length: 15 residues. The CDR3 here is CASSLGGLDQETQYF. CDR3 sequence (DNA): TGCGCCAGCAGCTTGGGGGGGCTAGATCAAGAGACCCAGTACTTC. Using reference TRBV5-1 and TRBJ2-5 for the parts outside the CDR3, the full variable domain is KAGVTQTPRYLIKTRGQQVTLSCSPISGHRSVSWYQQTPGQGLQFLFEYFSETQRNKGNFPGRFSGRQFSNSRSEMNVSTLELGDSALYLCASSLGGLDQETQYFGPGTRLLVL.

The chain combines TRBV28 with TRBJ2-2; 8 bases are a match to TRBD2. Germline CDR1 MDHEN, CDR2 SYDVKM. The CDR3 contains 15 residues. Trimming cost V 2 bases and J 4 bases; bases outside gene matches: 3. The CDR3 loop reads CASSLSGRVTGELFF. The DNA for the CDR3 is TGTGCCAGCAGTTTAAGCGGGAGAGTCACCGGGGAGCTGTTTTTT.

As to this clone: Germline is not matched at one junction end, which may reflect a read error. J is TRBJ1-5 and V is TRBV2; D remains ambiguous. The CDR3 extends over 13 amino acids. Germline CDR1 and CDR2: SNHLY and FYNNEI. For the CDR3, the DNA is TGTGCCAGCAGTGACACGGGGAATCGGCCCCAGCATTTT. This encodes CASSDTGNRPQHF.

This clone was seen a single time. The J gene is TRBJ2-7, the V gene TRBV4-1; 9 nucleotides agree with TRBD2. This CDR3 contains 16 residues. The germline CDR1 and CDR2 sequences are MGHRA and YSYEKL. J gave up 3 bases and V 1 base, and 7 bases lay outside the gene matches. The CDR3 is CASSQAWTSDFYEQYF. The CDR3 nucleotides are TGCGCCAGCAGCCAAGCTTGGACTAGCGATTTCTACGAGCAGTACTTC.

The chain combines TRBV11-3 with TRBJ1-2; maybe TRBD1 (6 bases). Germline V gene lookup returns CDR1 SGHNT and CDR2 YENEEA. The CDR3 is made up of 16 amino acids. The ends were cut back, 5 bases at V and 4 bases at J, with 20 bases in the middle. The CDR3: CASSPKGTKRSYGYTF. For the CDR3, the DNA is TGTGCCAGCAGCCCTAAAGGGACAAAACGAAGCTATGGCTACACCTTC. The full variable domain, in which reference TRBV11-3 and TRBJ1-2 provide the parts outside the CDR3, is EAGVVQSPRYKIIEKKQPVAFWCNPISGHNTLYWYLQNLGQGPELLIRYENEEAVDDSQLPKDRFSAERLKGVDSTLKIQPAELGDSAVYLCASSPKGTKRSYGYTFGSGTRLTVV.

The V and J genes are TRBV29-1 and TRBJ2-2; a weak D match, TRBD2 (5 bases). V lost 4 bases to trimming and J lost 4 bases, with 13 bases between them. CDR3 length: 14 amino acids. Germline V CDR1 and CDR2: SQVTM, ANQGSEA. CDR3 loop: CSVGGAETTGELFF. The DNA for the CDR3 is TGCAGCGTTGGGGGAGCGGAAACCACCGGGGAGCTGTTTTTT.

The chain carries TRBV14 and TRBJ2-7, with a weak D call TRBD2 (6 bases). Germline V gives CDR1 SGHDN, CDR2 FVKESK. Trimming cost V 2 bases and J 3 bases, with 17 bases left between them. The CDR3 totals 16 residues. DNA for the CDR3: TGTGCCAGCAGCCAATCTAGGGGAGCGGGTTACTACGAGCAGTACTTC. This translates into CASSQSRGAGYYEQYF. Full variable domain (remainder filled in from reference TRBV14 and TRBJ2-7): EAGVTQFPSHSVIEKGQTVTLRCDPISGHDNLYWYRRVMGKEIKFLLHFVKESKQDESGMPNNRFLAERTGGTYSTLKVQPAELEDSGVYFCASSQSRGAGYYEQYFGPGTRLTVT.

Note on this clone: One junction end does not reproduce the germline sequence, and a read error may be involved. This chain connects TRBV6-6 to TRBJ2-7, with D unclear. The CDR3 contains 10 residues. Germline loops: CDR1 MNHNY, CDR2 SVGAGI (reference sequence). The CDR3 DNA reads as TGCGCCCTGGGCTTGTACGAGCAGTACTTC. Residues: CALGLYEQYF.

The CDR3 reads CASRGGPNTEAFF. The CDR3 DNA reads as TGCGCCAGCAGGGGGGGGCCGAACACTGAAGCTTTCTTT. The chain couples TRBV5-1 to TRBJ1-1, with D maybe TRBD1 (6 bases). Trimming removed 5 bases from V and 1 base from J, with 9 bases in between. This CDR3 spans 13 amino acids. Germline V gene data show CDR1 as SGHRS and CDR2 as YFSETQ.

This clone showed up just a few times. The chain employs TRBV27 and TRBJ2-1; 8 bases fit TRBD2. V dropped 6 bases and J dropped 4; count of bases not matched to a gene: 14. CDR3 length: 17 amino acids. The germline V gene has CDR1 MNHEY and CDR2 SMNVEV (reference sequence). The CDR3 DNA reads TGTGCCAGCAGACTTTCCCCAGCGGGAGAGGTGTACAATGAGCAGTTCTTC. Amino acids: CASRLSPAGEVYNEQFF.

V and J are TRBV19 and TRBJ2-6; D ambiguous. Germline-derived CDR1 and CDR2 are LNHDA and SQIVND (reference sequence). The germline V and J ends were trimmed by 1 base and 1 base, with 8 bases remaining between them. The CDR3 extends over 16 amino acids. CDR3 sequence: CASSIAPGSGANVLTF. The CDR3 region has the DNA TGTGCCAGTAGTATAGCGCCAGGATCTGGGGCCAACGTCCTGACTTTC.

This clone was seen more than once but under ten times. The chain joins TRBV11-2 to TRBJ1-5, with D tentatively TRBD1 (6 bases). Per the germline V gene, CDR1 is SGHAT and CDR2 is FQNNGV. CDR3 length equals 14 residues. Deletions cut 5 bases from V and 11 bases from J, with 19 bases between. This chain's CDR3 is CASSTETGGMAQHF. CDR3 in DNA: TGTGCCAGCAGCACCGAGACAGGTGGTATGGCCCAGCATTTT.

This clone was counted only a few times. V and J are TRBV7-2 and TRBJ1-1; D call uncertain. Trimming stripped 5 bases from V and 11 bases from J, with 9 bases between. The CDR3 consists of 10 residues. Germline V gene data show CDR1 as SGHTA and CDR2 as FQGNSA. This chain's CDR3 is CASSLPRAFF. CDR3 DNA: TGTGCCAGCAGCCTTCCTCGGGCTTTCTTT.

The CDR3 nucleotides are TGTGCCAGCAGGCCAAGGACTGCGAAAACGACCCAGTACTTC. Amino acids: CASRPRTAKTTQYF. V usage is TRBV6-5 and J usage is TRBJ2-5; maybe TRBD2 (5 bases). The CDR3 runs 14 residues. In germline, CDR1 is MNHEY, CDR2 SVGAGI. V lost 6 bases, J lost 7 bases, and 18 bases lay in between.

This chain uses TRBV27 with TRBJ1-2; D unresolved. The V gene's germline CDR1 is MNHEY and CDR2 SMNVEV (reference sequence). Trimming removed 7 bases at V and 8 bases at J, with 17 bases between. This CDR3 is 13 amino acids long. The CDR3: CASTSGFSGGYTF. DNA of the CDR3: TGTGCCAGCACCTCTGGCTTCTCGGGGGGCTACACCTTC.

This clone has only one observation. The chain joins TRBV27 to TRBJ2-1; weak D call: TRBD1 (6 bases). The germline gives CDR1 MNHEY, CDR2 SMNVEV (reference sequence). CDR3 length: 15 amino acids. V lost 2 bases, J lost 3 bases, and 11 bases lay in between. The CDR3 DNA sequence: TGTGCCAGCAGTTTAGCAGGGGACGTCTACAATGAGCAGTTCTTC. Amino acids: CASSLAGDVYNEQFF.

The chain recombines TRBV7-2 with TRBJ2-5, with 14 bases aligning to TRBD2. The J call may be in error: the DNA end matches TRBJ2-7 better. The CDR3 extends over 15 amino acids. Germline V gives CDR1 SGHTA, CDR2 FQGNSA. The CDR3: CASSPTSGRVGEQYF. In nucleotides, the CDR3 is TGTGCCAGCAGCCCGACTAGCGGGAGGGTGGGCGAGCAGTACTTC.

CDR3 protein: CATHTHYEQYF. Written as DNA, the CDR3 is TGTGCCACCCATACTCATTACGAGCAGTACTTC. The rearrangement uses TRBV6-1 and TRBJ2-7; no reliable D call. Trimming took 10 bases from V and 4 from J, leaving 11 bases between them. The CDR3 is 11 residues long. Germline CDR1 and CDR2: MNHNS and SASEGT.